What follows describes a single T cell receptor beta chain. Its antigen is unknown. Base-call qualities are not available, and no considerably larger clone is one nucleotide away. V gives up 4 bases and J gives up 0 bases, and the segment between their germline ends measures 11 bases. Including the terminal cysteine and phenylalanine, the CDR3 comprises 15 residues. Just the 45-base CDR3 DNA is kept, in frame starting at base 1. Reading the germline V gene gives CDR1 ENHRY and CDR2 SYGVKD. TCRbeta CDR3 regions were amplified from genomic DNA by means of the immunoSEQ Assay, a bias-controlled multiplex PCR. On the authors' methods: The number of nucleated cells in each sample was estimated by amplification of reference gene primers within the assay. Sequence reads were collapsed and filtered to measure the absolute abundance of every unique TCRbeta CDR3 rearrangement. For each sample, productive Simpson clonality was calculated by taking the square root of Simpson's diversity index across productive rearrangements. TCRdb provides this immuneACCESS table in a form limited to in-frame rearrangements. Some clones are lacking; in checked studies, under half of them reflect an unresolved V gene, and why the rest are absent is not known. V and J calls and clone size follow that table, whereas D and trimming were derived from the DNA. The sample data list approximately 70,000 clones, and less than 80% of these were observed just once. The ten top clones hold 26% of the sample.

The collaborating institutions used their own protocols to collect whole blood in K2EDTA tubes. For TCRbeta analysis, collaborators shipped samples as frozen whole blood, isolated PBMCs, or DNA extracted from either of those sample types. This entry belongs to a study of blood T cell repertoires in COVID-19 (dated by TCRdb to between 2020 and 2021). Regarding the study in general: Samples covering the acute and convalescent phases of COVID-19 were provided by collaborators in the United States, Italy and Spain. The prospective study material was composed of cDNA or gDNA derived from T cells, B-cell-depleted T cells, or PBMCs. Deeply sampled blood TCRbeta repertoires from subjects exposed to, actively infected with, or recovered from COVID-19 were included in the dataset. A freely available public database, intended as a resource for researchers studying the immune response to SARS-CoV-2, is where the repertoires were released. The samples were drawn from two sources: the first 160 participants of the ongoing ImmuneRACE study, and fewer than 1,500 subjects contributed by 6 global collaborators. Nearly every sample came with metadata listing a de-identified subject ID, COVID-19 status, age in years and sex. Where HLA class I and class II types were available, the types were taken from metadata supplied by the sample provider, not from assay-based typing.

Broader findings and caveats from the paper: Clinical and demographic metadata were provided uncurated, with the amount varying by source and participant.

The sequence came from a man aged 60 to 75 with active or convalescent COVID-19. The specimen sequenced was peripheral blood. The V and J segments used are TRBV10-3 and TRBJ2-3, and possibly TRBD2, on 5 matching bases. The nucleotide sequence is given as TGTGCCATCAGTGTTTCCGGGGTTAGCACAGATACGCAGTATTTT. The resulting protein is CAISVSGVSTDTQYF.